These 27 T cell receptor beta chains were sequenced from one sample in a study of cytomegalovirus exposure and HLA in healthy donors. PCR primers comprised 60 Vbeta and 13 Jbeta primers. The data were produced by immunoSEQ multiplex PCR, yet TCRdb's version contains in-frame clones alone and is incomplete. The sample records about 130,000 clones, roughly 80% being singletons. Sequencing was carried out using PBMCs. The receptors stem from a woman aged 60-75 years in good health and CMV-seronegative.

The V call is TRBV29-1, the J call TRBJ2-1; TRBD1 is a possible D gene (5 bases). The CDR3 is 14 residues long. Germline assignment: CDR1 SQVTM and CDR2 ANQGSEA. V was pared by 0 bases and J by 10 bases, with 16 bases between. CDR3 amino acids: CSVEDQGLGQEQFF. CDR3 sequence (DNA): TGCAGCGTTGAAGATCAGGGTTTGGGGCAGGAGCAGTTCTTC.

The rearrangement links TRBV6-1 to TRBJ2-1, with 10 bases that match TRBD1. V trimming: 1 base; J trimming: 8 bases; junction bases outside the gene matches: 5. Germline V gene data show CDR1 as MNHNS and CDR2 as SASEGT. The CDR3 covers 15 residues. The CDR3, as DNA: TGTGCCAGCAGTGAAGGACAGGGGGCAAAGGATGAGCAGTTCTTC. Its protein is CASSEGQGAKDEQFF.

As for this clone: The sample contains more than one DNA sequence encoding this CDR3. The V gene is TRBV6-1, the J gene TRBJ1-5; D perhaps matches TRBD1 (5 bases). CDR3 length: 14 amino acids. Germline V gives CDR1 MNHNS, CDR2 SASEGT. V gave up 6 bases and J gave up 7 bases, with 16 bases separating them. This chain's CDR3 is CASSGGGVGQPQHF. CDR3 bases: TGTGCCAGCAGCGGTGGGGGGGTCGGGCAGCCCCAGCATTTT.

This sequence joins TRBV5-4 and TRBJ2-1; 7 nucleotides agree with TRBD1. In germline, CDR1 is SGHNT, CDR2 YYREEE (reference sequence). Trimming cost V 4 bases and J 9 bases; bases outside gene matches: 1. This CDR3 contains 11 residues. CDR3 sequence: CASSDRVEQFF. The CDR3 nucleotides read TGTGCCAGCAGCGACAGGGTTGAGCAGTTCTTC. Complete variable domain (other parts from reference TRBV5-4 and TRBJ2-1): ETGVTQSPTHLIKTRGQQVTLRCSSQSGHNTVSWYQQALGQGPQFIFQYYREEENGRGNFPPRFSGLQFPNYSSELNVNALELDDSALYLCASSDRVEQFFGPGTRLTVL.

J is TRBJ2-7 and V is TRBV2; 11 bases fit TRBD2. There are 17 residues in the CDR3. Looked up from germline, CDR1 is SNHLY and CDR2 is FYNNEI. After removal of 4 bases from V and 5 bases from J, the junction contained 13 bases not matched to a gene. Written as DNA, the CDR3 is TGTGCCAGCAGTGTGTCACTAGCGGGAGTGGGCACTCACGAGCAGTACTTC. Residues: CASSVSLAGVGTHEQYF.

V usage is TRBV6-5 and J usage is TRBJ2-3; 10 bases line up with TRBD1. V shed 8 bases and J 4 bases; nucleotides not matched to a gene: 3. The CDR3 covers 13 residues. Germline V CDR1 and CDR2: MNHEY, SVGAGI. The CDR3 loop is CASGDRGPDTQYF. For the CDR3, the DNA is TGTGCCAGCGGGGACAGGGGCCCAGATACGCAGTATTTT.

The chain joins TRBV28 to TRBJ1-2, with D uncertain. Germline CDR1 and CDR2: MDHEN and SYDVKM. The CDR3 covers 15 residues. V was shortened by 6 bases and J by 4 bases, with 18 bases between the two germline ends. CDR3 residues: CASRPGTAYFYGYTF. CDR3 DNA sequence: TGTGCCAGCAGACCAGGAACAGCTTACTTCTATGGCTACACCTTC.

The gene calls are TRBV5-5 and TRBJ2-3; a weak D match, TRBD1 (6 bases). CDR3 length: 14 residues. Germline CDR1 and CDR2: SGHKS and YYEKEE (reference sequence). Deletions cut 3 bases from V and 3 bases from J, with 11 bases between. The CDR3 DNA is TGTGCCAGCAGCTCGGACAGTTTAACAGATACGCAGTATTTT. It specifies CASSSDSLTDTQYF.

The chain employs TRBV13 and TRBJ2-3; 8 nucleotides line up with TRBD1. Trimming took 5 bases from V and 0 from J; bases not matched to a gene: 4. The germline V gene encodes CDR1 PRHDT and CDR2 FYEKMQ (reference sequence). The CDR3 covers 15 residues. The CDR3, as DNA: TGTGCCAGCAGCCTGGGACAGGCCAGCACAGATACGCAGTATTTT. This codes for CASSLGQASTDTQYF.

J is TRBJ2-2 and V is TRBV13, with unresolved D. The CDR3 is made up of 14 amino acids. V lost 5 bases to trimming and J lost 2 bases, with 9 bases between them. Germline V gives CDR1 PRHDT, CDR2 FYEKMQ (reference sequence). CDR3 coding DNA: TGTGCCAGCAGCCCCCCACTTAACACCGGGGAGCTGTTTTTT. Protein product: CASSPPLNTGELFF.

The rearrangement uses TRBV7-9 and TRBJ2-2; D is possibly TRBD1 (5 bases). Trimming shortened V by 11 bases and J by 4 bases, and 14 bases separated the two germline ends. Germline V lookup: CDR1 SEHNR, CDR2 FQNEAQ (reference sequence). The CDR3 covers 13 residues. The CDR3 loop reads CAARGSGTGELFF. In nucleotides, the CDR3 is TGTGCCGCTAGGGGTTCGGGCACCGGGGAGCTGTTTTTT.

CDR3 DNA sequence: TGTGCCAGCAGCTCAAGGGGTGGGGCAACTAATGAAAAACTGTTTTTT. Its translation: CASSSRGGATNEKLFF. This rearrangement joins TRBV5-6 to TRBJ1-4; maybe TRBD1 (5 bases). The V and J ends lost 3 bases and 0 bases respectively, with 12 bases between them. The CDR3 sequence is 16 residues long. Per the germline V gene, CDR1 is SGHDT and CDR2 is YYEEEE.

The rearrangement joins TRBV5-1 to TRBJ1-5; TRBD1 matches 8 bases. The CDR3 contains 16 residues. Trimming removed 4 bases from V and 8 bases from J; junction bases left unmatched: 14. CDR1 and CDR2 (germline): SGHRS, YFSETQ. The CDR3 sequence: CASSLGTRQGREPQHF. The DNA of the CDR3 is TGCGCCAGCAGCCTGGGGACCCGACAGGGGAGGGAGCCCCAGCATTTT. The whole variable domain, filled in from reference TRBV5-1 and TRBJ1-5, reads KAGVTQTPRYLIKTRGQQVTLSCSPISGHRSVSWYQQTPGQGLQFLFEYFSETQRNKGNFPGRFSGRQFSNSRSEMNVSTLELGDSALYLCASSLGTRQGREPQHFGDGTRLSIL.

In its sample, this clone was seen a few times. The chain uses TRBV13 and TRBJ2-4; D is unclear. The germline gives CDR1 PRHDT, CDR2 FYEKMQ (reference sequence). The length of the CDR3 is 12 residues. Trimming removed 2 bases from V and 4 bases from J, with 3 bases in between. The CDR3 spells CASSLLKNIQYF. For the CDR3, the DNA is TGTGCCAGCAGCTTATTAAAAAACATTCAGTACTTC.

J is TRBJ1-5 and V is TRBV5-8; maybe TRBD1 (6 bases). Germline CDR1 is SGHTS and CDR2 is YDEGEE. V gave up 3 bases and J gave up 6 bases, with 13 bases separating them. The CDR3 runs 14 residues. The CDR3 nucleotides are TGTGCCAGCAGCTATCGACAGGCCCTTCAGCCCCAGCATTTT. This sequence encodes CASSYRQALQPQHF.

V usage is TRBV2 and J usage is TRBJ2-1; 8 positions agree with TRBD1. Germline CDR1 is SNHLY and CDR2 is FYNNEI. The CDR3 runs 15 residues. V was clipped by 2 bases and J by 3 bases; unmatched bases: 3. CDR3 coding DNA: TGTGCCAGCAGTGAACAAACAGGGGGCTACAATGAGCAGTTCTTC. It yields the protein CASSEQTGGYNEQFF. The full variable domain, its missing parts supplied by reference TRBV2 and TRBJ2-1, is EPEVTQTPSHQVTQMGQEVILRCVPISNHLYFYWYRQILGQKVEFLVSFYNNEISEKSEIFDDQFSVERPDGSNFTLKIRSTKLEDSAMYFCASSEQTGGYNEQFFGPGTRLTVL.

CDR3 in amino acids: CASSTAGTGQGAQYF. As DNA, the CDR3 is TGTGCCAGCAGTACAGCCGGGACAGGTCAAGGGGCCCAGTACTTC. This chain connects TRBV28 to TRBJ2-5; TRBD1 agrees at 8 bases. CDR1 MDHEN and CDR2 SYDVKM come from the germline V gene. The CDR3 has 15 amino acids. The junction had 14 bases not matched to a gene; V was cut back by 5 bases and J by 9 bases.

The rearrangement uses TRBV19 and TRBJ1-1, with 8 bases fitting TRBD1. This CDR3 region has 17 residues. Per the germline V gene, CDR1 is LNHDA and CDR2 is SQIVND (reference sequence). J lost 5 bases, V lost 4 bases, and 15 bases had no gene match. The CDR3: CASSTDREGGRRTEAFF. As DNA, the CDR3 is TGTGCCAGTAGTACGGACAGGGAAGGGGGTAGAAGGACTGAAGCTTTCTTT.

This clone was counted once. The chain recombines TRBV6-1 with TRBJ2-1; 10 bases align to TRBD2. CDR3 size: 19 residues. CDR1 and CDR2 (germline): MNHNS, SASEGT. V gave up 2 bases and J gave up 0 bases; unmatched junction bases: 10. DNA of the CDR3: TGTGCCAGCAGTGAAAGAACTAGCGGGGCCACCTACTCCTACAATGAGCAGTTCTTC. Amino acids: CASSERTSGATYSYNEQFF.

V and J are TRBV7-9 and TRBJ1-1, with a weak D call TRBD1 (5 bases). V was clipped by 0 bases and J by 6 bases, with 8 bases between them. The CDR3 loop spans 13 amino acids. CDR1 and CDR2 from the germline V gene are SEHNR and FQNEAQ (reference sequence). The CDR3 here is CASSLAAGSEAFF. CDR3 nucleotide sequence: TGTGCCAGCAGCTTAGCGGCAGGGTCTGAAGCTTTCTTT.

This chain links TRBV25-1 with TRBJ2-5; 10 bases match TRBD2. The junction had 11 bases not matched to a gene; V was cut back by 5 bases and J by 5 bases. Germline values: CDR1 MGHDK, CDR2 SYGVNS. CDR3 length equals 16 residues. CDR3 nucleotide sequence: TGTGCCAGCAGTCGTCTAGCGGGAGAGAGGCACGAGACCCAGTACTTC. This gives the protein CASSRLAGERHETQYF.

In this sample, this clone turned up a few times. The CDR3 sequence is CASSYSPGGRELFF. The CDR3 region has the DNA TGTGCCAGCAGTTACTCGCCCGGAGGAAGGGAGCTGTTTTTT. The V gene is TRBV6-5, the J gene TRBJ2-2; possible D gene TRBD2, 5 bases. The germline V gene has CDR1 MNHEY and CDR2 SVGAGI. The V and J ends lost 0 bases and 9 bases respectively, with 11 bases between them. The CDR3 spans 14 residues.

The CDR3 loop reads CASSLWRVGRGQGQPQHF. CDR3 sequence (DNA): TGTGCCAGCAGCTTATGGAGGGTTGGCAGGGGGCAAGGTCAGCCCCAGCATTTT. The chain uses TRBV7-9 and TRBJ1-5, with TRBD1 matching 8 bases. The length of the CDR3 is 18 residues. Germline trimming cut 2 bases from V and 6 bases from J; bases unmatched to any gene: 15. CDR1 SEHNR and CDR2 FQNEAQ come from the germline V gene (reference sequence).

The V gene is TRBV5-1, the J gene TRBJ1-1; 9 bases map to TRBD1. CDR1 and CDR2 (germline): SGHRS, YFSETQ. The CDR3 spans 15 residues. V gave up 4 bases and J gave up 6 bases; unmatched junction bases: 10. The CDR3 region is CASSPWGGQGPEAFF. For the CDR3, the DNA is TGCGCCAGCAGCCCGTGGGGGGGACAGGGCCCTGAAGCTTTCTTT.

This clone turned up a few times. The rearrangement links TRBV28 to TRBJ1-3; no clear D gene. Germline V gives CDR1 MDHEN, CDR2 SYDVKM. V dropped 8 bases and J dropped 0 bases, with 17 bases sitting between them. The CDR3 is 16 residues long. The CDR3 loop is CASSGGWTPSGNTIYF. Here the CDR3 DNA reads TGTGCCAGCTCCGGAGGTTGGACCCCCTCTGGAAACACCATATATTTT.

CDR3 coding DNA: TGTGCCATCAGGTTGAATGCCGGGACTAGCGGAACGAACACCGGGGAGCTGTTTTTT. This translates into CAIRLNAGTSGTNTGELFF. The chain joins TRBV10-3 to TRBJ2-2; 11 nucleotides align to TRBD2. Germline trimming cut 6 bases from V and 0 bases from J; bases unmatched to any gene: 12. The CDR3 is made up of 19 amino acids. CDR1 ENHRY and CDR2 SYGVKD come from the germline V gene.

The chain is built from TRBV5-8 and TRBJ1-2; the D is unclear. The CDR3 contains 14 residues. Germline lookup yields CDR1 SGHTS and CDR2 YDEGEE. V lost 4 bases and J lost 10, with 20 bases in between. The CDR3 DNA follows: TGTGCCAGCAGCCGCCGGAGGTTTGAGATCGTCTACACCTTC. The encoded protein is CASSRRRFEIVYTF. The complete variable domain, with remaining parts taken from reference TRBV5-8 and TRBJ1-2, reads EAGVTQSPTHLIKTRGQQATLRCSPISGHTSVYWYQQALGLGLQFLLWYDEGEERNRGNFPPRFSGRQFPNYSSELNVNALELEDSALYLCASSRRRFEIVYTFGSGTRLTVV.